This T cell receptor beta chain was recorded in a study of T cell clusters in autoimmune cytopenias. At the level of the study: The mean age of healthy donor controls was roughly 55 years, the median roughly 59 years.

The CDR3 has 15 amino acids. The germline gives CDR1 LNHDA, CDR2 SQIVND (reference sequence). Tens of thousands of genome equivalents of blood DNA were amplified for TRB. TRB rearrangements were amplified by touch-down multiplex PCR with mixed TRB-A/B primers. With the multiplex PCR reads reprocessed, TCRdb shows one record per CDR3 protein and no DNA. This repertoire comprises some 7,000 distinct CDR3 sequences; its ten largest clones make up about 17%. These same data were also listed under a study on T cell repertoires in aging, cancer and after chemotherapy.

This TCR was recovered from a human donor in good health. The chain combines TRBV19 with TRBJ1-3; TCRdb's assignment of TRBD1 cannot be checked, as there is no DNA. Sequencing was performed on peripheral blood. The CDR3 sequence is CATSPGLLSGNTIYF.